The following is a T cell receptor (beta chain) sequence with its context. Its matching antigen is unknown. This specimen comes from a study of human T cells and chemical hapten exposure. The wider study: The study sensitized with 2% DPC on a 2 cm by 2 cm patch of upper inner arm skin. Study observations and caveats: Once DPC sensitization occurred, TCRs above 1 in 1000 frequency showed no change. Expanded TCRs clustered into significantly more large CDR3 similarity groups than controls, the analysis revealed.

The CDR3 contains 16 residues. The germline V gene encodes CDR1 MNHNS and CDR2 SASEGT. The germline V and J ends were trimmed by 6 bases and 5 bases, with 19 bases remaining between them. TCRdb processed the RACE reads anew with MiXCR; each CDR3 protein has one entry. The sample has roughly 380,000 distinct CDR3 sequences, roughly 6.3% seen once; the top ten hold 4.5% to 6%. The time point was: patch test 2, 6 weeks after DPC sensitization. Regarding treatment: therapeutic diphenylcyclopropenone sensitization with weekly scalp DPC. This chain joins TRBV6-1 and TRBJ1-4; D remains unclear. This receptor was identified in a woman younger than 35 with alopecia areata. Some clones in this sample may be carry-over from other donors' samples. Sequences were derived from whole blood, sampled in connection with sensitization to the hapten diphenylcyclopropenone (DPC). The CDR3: CASRHNPGSGNEKLFF. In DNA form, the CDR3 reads TGTGCCAGCAGGCACAACCCCGGGTCAGGCAATGAAAAACTGTTTTTT.